By its share, the clone carrying this TCR beta chain is medium-sized. Its matching antigen is unknown. TCRbeta libraries were built with three rounds of nested PCR, modified from ARM-PCR. TCRdb re-derived calls from the multiplex PCR reads in MiXCR, one entry per CDR3 protein. The table shows 55,000 to 65,000 distinct CDR3 sequences, with about 55% occurring only once. RNA was extracted from bulk tissue without any cell sorting. This non-tumor lung sample came from over 3 cm beyond the tumor edge. This specimen belongs to a study of tumor and adjacent non-tumor tissue in lung cancer. Study-level background: The patients, around 9 men and 5 women, were roughly 30 to 80 with stage I to III disease. Study-wide points: Higher tumor TCR diversity was associated with shorter survival. TCR diversity was significantly greater in tumor than normal lung tissue.

The CDR3 runs to 12 residues. The V end was cut by 4 bases, the J end by 0 bases, with 6 bases between. CDR1 and CDR2 from the germline V gene are SQVTM and ANQGSEA. The clonotype originates from a man aged 70-80 years with non-small cell lung cancer. The chain recombines TRBV29-1 with TRBJ1-1; D is unresolved. Sequenced sample: distant non-tumor lung tissue. The CDR3 loop is CSVVMLNTEAFF. Written as DNA, the CDR3 is TGCAGCGTTGTGATGTTGAACACTGAAGCTTTCTTT.